This T cell receptor (beta chain) was captured in a study of cytomegalovirus exposure and HLA in healthy donors. The primer mix had 60 Vbeta and 13 Jbeta primers. Sequencing used immunoSEQ multiplex PCR; TCRdb keeps in-frame clones, though not all of them. This table holds around 180,000 clones, 65% to 80% found once. Germline values: CDR1 SGHTA, CDR2 FQGNSA. J was trimmed by 7 bases and V by 4 bases; bases with no gene match: 4. The CDR3 extends over 14 amino acids. The chain recombines TRBV7-2 with TRBJ1-2; 12 bases fit TRBD1. The TCR was taken from a woman aged 40 to 50 in good health and CMV-seronegative. The sample was PBMCs. The CDR3 DNA is TGTGCCAGCAGCTCGCCGGGACAGGGGGCTGGCTACACCTTC. This codes for CASSSPGQGAGYTF.